This T cell receptor (beta chain) was recovered during a study of human T cells and chemical hapten exposure. Notes on the study in general: More PT1 expanded TCRs went with higher patch test scores.

Time point meaning: pre-sensitization, week 0. Specified treatment: therapeutic diphenylcyclopropenone sensitization with weekly scalp DPC. TCRdb reprocessed the RACE reads via MiXCR and lists one record per CDR3 protein. The sample has 150,000 to 200,000 distinct CDR3 sequences, approximately 29% seen once. CDR1 is MDHEN and CDR2 is SYDVKM in the germline V gene. V lost 2 bases to trimming and J lost 9 bases, with 5 bases between them. The CDR3 consists of 12 residues. This clonotype was recorded a few times. What it recognizes is unknown. The V call is TRBV28, the J call TRBJ1-6; D is unclear. This receptor was identified in a woman in her twenties or thirties with alopecia areata. Some clones in this sample may be carry-over from other donors' samples. Sequences were derived from whole blood, sampled in connection with sensitization to the hapten diphenylcyclopropenone (DPC). The CDR3 here is CASSLKVSPLHF. CDR3 DNA: TGTGCCAGCAGTTTAAAGGTTTCACCCCTCCACTTT.